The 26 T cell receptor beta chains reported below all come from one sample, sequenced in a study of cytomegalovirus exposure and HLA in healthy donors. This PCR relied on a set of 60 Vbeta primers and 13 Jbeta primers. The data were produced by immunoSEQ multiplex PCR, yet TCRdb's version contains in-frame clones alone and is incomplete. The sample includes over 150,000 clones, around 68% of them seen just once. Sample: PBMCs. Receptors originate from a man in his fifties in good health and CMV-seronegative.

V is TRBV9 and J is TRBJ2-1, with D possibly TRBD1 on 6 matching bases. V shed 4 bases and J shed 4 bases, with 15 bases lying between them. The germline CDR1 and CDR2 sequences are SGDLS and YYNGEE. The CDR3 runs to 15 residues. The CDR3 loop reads CASSLQGTAYNEQFF. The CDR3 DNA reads TGTGCCAGCAGCCTTCAGGGGACGGCGTACAATGAGCAGTTCTTC.

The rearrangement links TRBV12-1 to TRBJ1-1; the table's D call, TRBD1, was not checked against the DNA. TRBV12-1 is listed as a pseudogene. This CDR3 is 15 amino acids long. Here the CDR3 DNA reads TGTGCCAGCAGCTTTATGGGGGCGCCGAACACTGAAGCTTTCTTT. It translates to CASSFMGAPNTEAFF.

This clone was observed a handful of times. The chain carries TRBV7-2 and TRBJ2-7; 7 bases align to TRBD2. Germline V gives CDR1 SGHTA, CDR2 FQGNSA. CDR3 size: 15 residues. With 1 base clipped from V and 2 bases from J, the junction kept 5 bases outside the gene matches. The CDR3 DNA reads TGTGCCAGCAGCTTAGGTAGCGGGTCCCCCTACGAGCAGTACTTC. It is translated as CASSLGSGSPYEQYF.

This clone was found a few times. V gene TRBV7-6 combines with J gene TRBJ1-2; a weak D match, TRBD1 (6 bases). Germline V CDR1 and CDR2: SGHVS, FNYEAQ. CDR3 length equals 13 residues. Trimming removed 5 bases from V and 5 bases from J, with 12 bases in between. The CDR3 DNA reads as TGTGCCAGCAGCCCAAGGGGGGGGTATGGCTACACCTTC. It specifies CASSPRGGYGYTF.

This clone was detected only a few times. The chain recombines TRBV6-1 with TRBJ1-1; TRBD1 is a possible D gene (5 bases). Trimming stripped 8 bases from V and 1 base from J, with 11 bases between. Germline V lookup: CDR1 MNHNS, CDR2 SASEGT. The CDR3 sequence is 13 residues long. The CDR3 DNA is TGTGCCAGCCCAGGGAATCCGAACACTGAAGCTTTCTTT. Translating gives CASPGNPNTEAFF.

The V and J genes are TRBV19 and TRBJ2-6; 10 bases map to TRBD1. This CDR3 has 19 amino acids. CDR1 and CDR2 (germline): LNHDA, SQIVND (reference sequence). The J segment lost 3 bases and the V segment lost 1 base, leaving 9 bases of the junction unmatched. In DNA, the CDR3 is TGTGCCAGTAGTATAGCGTTGACAGGGGGCTCGTTTGGGGCCAACGTCCTGACTTTC. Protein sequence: CASSIALTGGSFGANVLTF.

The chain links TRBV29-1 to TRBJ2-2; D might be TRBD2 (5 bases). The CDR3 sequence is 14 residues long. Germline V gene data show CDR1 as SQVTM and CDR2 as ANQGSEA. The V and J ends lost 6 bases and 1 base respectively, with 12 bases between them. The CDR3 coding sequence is TGCAGCGTAAACGTAGGAGGGAACACCGGGGAGCTGTTTTTT. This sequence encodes CSVNVGGNTGELFF.

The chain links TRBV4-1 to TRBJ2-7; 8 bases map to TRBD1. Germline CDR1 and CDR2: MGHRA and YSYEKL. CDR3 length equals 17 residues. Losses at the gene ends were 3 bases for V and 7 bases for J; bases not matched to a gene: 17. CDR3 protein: CASSQRTGQGALYEQYF. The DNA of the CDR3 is TGCGCCAGCAGCCAGCGGACAGGACAGGGAGCCCTTTATGAGCAGTACTTC.

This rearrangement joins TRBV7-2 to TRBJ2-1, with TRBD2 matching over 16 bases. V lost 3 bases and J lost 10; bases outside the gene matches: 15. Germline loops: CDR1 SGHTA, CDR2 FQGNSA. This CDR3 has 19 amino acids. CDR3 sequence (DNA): TGTGCCAGCAGCTTTAGGTCCGGGACTAGCGGGGGGGGCCGAGGAGAGCAGTTCTTC. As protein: CASSFRSGTSGGGRGEQFF. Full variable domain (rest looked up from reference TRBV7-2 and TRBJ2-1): GAGVSQSPSNKVTEKGKDVELRCDPISGHTALYWYRQSLGQGLEFLIYFQGNSAPDKSGLPSDRFSAERTGGSVSTLTIQRTQQEDSAVYLCASSFRSGTSGGGRGEQFFGPGTRLTVL.

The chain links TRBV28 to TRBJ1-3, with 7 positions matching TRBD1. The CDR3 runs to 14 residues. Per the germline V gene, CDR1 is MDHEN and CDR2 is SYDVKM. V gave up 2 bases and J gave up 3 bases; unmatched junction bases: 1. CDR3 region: CASSLNRGGNTIYF. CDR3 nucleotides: TGTGCCAGCAGTTTAAACAGGGGTGGAAACACCATATATTTT.

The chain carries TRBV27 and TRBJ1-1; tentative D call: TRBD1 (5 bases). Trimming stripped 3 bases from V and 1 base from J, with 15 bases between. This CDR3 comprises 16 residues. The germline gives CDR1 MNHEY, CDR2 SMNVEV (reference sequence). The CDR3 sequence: CASSLGPLRSNTEAFF. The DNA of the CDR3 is TGTGCCAGCAGTTTGGGGCCCCTCAGGTCGAACACTGAAGCTTTCTTT.

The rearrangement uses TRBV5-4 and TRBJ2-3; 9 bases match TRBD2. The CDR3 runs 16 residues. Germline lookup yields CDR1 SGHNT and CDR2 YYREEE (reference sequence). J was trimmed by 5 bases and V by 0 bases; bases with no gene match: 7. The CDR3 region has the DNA TGTGCCAGCAGCTTGGGGAGCGGGGGGCGAGTAGATACGCAGTATTTT. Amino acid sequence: CASSLGSGGRVDTQYF. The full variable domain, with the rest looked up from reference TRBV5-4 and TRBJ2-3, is ETGVTQSPTHLIKTRGQQVTLRCSSQSGHNTVSWYQQALGQGPQFIFQYYREEENGRGNFPPRFSGLQFPNYSSELNVNALELDDSALYLCASSLGSGGRVDTQYFGPGTRLTVL.

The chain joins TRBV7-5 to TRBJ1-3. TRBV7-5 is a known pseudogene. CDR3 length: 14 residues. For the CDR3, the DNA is TGTGTCAGAAGCATTTCCCGCTCTGGAAACACCATATATTTT. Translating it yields CVRSISRSGNTIYF.

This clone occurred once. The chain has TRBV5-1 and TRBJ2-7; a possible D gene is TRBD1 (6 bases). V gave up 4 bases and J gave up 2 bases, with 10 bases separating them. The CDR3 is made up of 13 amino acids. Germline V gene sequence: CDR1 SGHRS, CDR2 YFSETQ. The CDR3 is CASSNEGAYEQYF. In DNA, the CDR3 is TGCGCCAGCAGCAACGAGGGGGCCTACGAGCAGTACTTC.

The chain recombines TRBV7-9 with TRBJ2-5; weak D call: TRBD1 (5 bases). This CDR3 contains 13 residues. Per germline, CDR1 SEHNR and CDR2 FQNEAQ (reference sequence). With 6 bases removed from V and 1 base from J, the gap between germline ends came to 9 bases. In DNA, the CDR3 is TGTGCCAGCAGGGGCAGGGCCCAAGAGACCCAGTACTTC. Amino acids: CASRGRAQETQYF. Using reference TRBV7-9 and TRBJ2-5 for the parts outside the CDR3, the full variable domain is DTGVSQNPRHKITKRGQNVTFRCDPISEHNRLYWYRQTLGQGPEFLTYFQNEAQLEKSRLLSDRFSAERPKGSFSTLEIQRTEQGDSAMYLCASRGRAQETQYFGPGTRLLVL.

CDR3 loop: CASSLAGKSNTEAFF. The DNA for the CDR3 is TGCGCCAGCAGCTTGGCCGGGAAGTCGAACACTGAAGCTTTCTTT. This chain connects TRBV5-1 to TRBJ1-1; D unresolved. V gave up 0 bases and J gave up 1 base, with 10 bases separating them. This CDR3 spans 15 amino acids. Per germline, CDR1 SGHRS and CDR2 YFSETQ.

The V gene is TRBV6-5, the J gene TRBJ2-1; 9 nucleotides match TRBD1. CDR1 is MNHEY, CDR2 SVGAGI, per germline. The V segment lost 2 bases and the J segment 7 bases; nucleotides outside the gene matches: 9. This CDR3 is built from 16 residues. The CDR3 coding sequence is TGTGCCAGCAGTTACCCAGGACAGGGGTCTCGGAATGAGCAGTTCTTC. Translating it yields CASSYPGQGSRNEQFF.

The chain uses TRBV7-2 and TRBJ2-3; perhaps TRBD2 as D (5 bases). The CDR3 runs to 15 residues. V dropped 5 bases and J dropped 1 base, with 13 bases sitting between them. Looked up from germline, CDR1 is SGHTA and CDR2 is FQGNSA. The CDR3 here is CASSPRKGGTDTQYF. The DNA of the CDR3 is TGTGCCAGCAGCCCAAGGAAGGGAGGCACAGATACGCAGTATTTT.

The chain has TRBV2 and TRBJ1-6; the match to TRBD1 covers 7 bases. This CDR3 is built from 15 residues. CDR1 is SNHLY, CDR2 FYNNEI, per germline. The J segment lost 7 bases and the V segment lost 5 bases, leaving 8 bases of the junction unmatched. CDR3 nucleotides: TGTGCCAGCAGTCCCTACCGGGACAGCAATTCACCCCTCCACTTT. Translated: CASSPYRDSNSPLHF. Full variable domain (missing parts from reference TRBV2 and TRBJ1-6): EPEVTQTPSHQVTQMGQEVILRCVPISNHLYFYWYRQILGQKVEFLVSFYNNEISEKSEIFDDQFSVERPDGSNFTLKIRSTKLEDSAMYFCASSPYRDSNSPLHFGNGTRLTVT.

The CDR3, as DNA: TGTGCCAGCACTCCGGTCCCCAGGGAGACCCAGTACTTC. Translating gives CASTPVPRETQYF. This sequence joins TRBV6-6 and TRBJ2-5; D not certain. The germline V gene encodes CDR1 MNHNY and CDR2 SVGAGI (reference sequence). Trimming pared 7 bases from V and 5 bases from J, leaving 14 bases between. This CDR3 spans 13 amino acids.

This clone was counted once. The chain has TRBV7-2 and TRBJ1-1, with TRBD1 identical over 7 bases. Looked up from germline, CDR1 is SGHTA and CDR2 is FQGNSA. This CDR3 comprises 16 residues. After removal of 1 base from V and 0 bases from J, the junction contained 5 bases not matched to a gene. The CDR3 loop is CASSLDRGPMNTEAFF. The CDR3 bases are TGTGCCAGCAGCTTAGATAGGGGGCCAATGAACACTGAAGCTTTCTTT.

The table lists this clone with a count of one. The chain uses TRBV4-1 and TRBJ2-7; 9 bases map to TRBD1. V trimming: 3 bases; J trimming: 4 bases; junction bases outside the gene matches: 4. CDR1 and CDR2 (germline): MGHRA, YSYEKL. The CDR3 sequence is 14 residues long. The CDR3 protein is CASSHPGTGYEQYF. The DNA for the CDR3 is TGCGCCAGCAGCCACCCCGGGACAGGGTACGAGCAGTACTTC.

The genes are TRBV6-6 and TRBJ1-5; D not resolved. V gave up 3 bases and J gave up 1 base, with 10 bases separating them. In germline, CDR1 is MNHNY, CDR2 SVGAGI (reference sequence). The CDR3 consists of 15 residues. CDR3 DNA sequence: TGTGCCAGCAGTTATACGGGGATGAGCAATCAGCCCCAGCATTTT. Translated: CASSYTGMSNQPQHF.

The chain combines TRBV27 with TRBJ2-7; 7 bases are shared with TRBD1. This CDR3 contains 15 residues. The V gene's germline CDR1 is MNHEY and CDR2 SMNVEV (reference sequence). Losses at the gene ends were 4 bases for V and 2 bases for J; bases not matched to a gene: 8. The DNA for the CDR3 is TGTGCCAGCAGTTACCAGGGACAGTGGGCCTACGAGCAGTACTTC. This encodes CASSYQGQWAYEQYF.

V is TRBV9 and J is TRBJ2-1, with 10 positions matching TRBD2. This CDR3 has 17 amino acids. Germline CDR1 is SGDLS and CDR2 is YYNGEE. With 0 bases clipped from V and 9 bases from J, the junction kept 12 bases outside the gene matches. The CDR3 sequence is CASSVGGGTSAGSEQFF. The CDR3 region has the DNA TGTGCCAGCAGCGTAGGGGGAGGGACTAGCGCCGGGAGTGAGCAGTTCTTC.

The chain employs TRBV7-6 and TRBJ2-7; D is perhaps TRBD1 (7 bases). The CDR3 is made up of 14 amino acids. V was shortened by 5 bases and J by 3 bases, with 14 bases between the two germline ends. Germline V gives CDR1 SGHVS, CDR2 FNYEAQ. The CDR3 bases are TGTGCCAGCAGCCAGCAGGGGGACTTCTACGAGCAGTACTTC. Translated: CASSQQGDFYEQYF.